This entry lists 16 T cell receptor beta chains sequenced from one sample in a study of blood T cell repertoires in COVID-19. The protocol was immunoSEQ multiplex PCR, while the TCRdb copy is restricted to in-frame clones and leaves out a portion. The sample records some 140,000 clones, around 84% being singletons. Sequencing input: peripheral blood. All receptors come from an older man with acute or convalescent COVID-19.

In nucleotides, the CDR3 is TGCGCCAGCAGACTAACACCGAGCTCCTACAATGAGCAGTTCTTC. This gives the protein CASRLTPSSYNEQFF. The chain carries TRBV5-1 and TRBJ2-1; no firm D call. V gave up 5 bases and J gave up 0 bases, with 12 bases separating them. The CDR3 is made up of 15 amino acids. CDR1 is SGHRS, CDR2 YFSETQ, per germline.

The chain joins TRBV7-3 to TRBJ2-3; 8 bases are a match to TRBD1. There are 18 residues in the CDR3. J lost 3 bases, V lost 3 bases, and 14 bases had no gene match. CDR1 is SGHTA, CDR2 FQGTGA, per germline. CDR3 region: CASSFLWAGTGGTDTQYF. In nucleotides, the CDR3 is TGTGCCAGCAGCTTCCTATGGGCCGGGACAGGCGGGACAGATACGCAGTATTTT.

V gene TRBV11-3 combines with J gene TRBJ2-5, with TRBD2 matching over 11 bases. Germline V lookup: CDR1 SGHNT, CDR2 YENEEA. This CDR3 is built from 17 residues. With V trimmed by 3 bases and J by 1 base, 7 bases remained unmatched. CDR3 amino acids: CASSFIAGGPLQETQYF. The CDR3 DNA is TGTGCCAGCAGCTTCATAGCGGGGGGGCCTCTCCAAGAGACCCAGTACTTC.

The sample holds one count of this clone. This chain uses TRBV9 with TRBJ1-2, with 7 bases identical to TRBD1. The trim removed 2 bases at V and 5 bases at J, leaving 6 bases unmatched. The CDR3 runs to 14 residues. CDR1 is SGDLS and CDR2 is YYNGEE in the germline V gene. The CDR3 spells CASSVEQGNYGYTF. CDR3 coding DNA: TGTGCCAGCAGCGTTGAACAGGGGAATTATGGCTACACCTTC.

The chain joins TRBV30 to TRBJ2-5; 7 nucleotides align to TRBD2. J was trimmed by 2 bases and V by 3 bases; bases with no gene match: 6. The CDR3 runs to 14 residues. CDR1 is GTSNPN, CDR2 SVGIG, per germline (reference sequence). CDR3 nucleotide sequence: TGTGCCTGGAGCCCGCTAGCGGTTCAAGAGACCCAGTACTTC. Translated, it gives CAWSPLAVQETQYF.

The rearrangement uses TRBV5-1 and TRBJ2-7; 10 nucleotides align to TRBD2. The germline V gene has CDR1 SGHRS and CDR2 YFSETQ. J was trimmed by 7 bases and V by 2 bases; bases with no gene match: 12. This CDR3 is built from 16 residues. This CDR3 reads CASSLGARLAGDEQYF. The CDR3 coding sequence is TGCGCCAGCAGCTTAGGGGCCCGGCTAGCGGGGGATGAGCAGTACTTC.

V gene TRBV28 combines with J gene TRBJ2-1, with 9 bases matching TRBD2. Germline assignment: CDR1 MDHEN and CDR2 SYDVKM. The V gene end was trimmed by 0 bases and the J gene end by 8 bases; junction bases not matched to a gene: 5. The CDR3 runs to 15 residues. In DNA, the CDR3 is TGTGCCAGCAGTTTATGGCGGGGGGGGCGAGATGAGCAGTTCTTC. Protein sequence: CASSLWRGGRDEQFF.

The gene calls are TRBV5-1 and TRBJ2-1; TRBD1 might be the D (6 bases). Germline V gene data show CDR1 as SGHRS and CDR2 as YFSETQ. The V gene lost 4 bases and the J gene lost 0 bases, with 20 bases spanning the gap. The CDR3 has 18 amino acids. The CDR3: CASSLDFPGTSSYNEQFF. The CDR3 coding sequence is TGCGCCAGCAGCCTAGACTTCCCCGGGACAAGCTCCTACAATGAGCAGTTCTTC.

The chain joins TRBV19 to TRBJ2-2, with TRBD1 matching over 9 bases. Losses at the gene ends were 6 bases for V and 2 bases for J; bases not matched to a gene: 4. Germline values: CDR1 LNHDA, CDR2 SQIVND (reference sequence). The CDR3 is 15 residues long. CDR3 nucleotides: TGTGCCAGTAGGCCTACAGGGGGCAACACCGGGGAGCTGTTTTTT. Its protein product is CASRPTGGNTGELFF.

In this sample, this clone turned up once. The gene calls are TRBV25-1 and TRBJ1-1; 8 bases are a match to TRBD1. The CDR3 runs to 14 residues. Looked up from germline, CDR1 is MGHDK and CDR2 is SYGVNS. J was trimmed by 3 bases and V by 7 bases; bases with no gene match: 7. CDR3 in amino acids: CASNIGTGDTEAFF. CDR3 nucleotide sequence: TGTGCCAGCAATATAGGGACAGGAGACACTGAAGCTTTCTTT.

The CDR3 DNA reads TGCAGCGTTGCGTATGAGTACTATGGCTACACCTTC. Translation: CSVAYEYYGYTF. V is TRBV29-1 and J is TRBJ1-2; D unresolved. Germline V CDR1 and CDR2: SQVTM, ANQGSEA. V lost 4 bases to trimming and J lost 3 bases, with 9 bases between them. This CDR3 spans 12 amino acids. The full variable domain, with the rest looked up from reference TRBV29-1 and TRBJ1-2, is SAVISQKPSRDICQRGTSLTIQCQVDSQVTMMFWYRQQPGQSLTLIATANQGSEATYESGFVIDKFPISRPNLTFSTLTVSNMSPEDSSIYLCSVAYEYYGYTFGSGTRLTVV.

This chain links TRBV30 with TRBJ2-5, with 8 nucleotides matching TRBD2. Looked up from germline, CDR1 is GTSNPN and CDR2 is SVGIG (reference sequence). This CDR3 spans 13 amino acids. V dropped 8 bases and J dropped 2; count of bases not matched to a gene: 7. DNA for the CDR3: TGTGCCGGTCTCGGGGGGGGTCAAGAGACCCAGTACTTC. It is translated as CAGLGGGQETQYF.

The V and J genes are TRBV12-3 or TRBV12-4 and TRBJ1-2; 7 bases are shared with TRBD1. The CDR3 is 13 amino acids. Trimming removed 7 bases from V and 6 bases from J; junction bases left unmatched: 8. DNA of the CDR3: TGTGCCAGCACCACAGGGGCCGGGAATGGCTACACCTTC. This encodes CASTTGAGNGYTF.

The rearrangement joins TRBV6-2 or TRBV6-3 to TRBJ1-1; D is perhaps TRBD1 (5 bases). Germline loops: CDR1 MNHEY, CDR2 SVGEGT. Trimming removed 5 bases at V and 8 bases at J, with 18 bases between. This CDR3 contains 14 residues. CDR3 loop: CASSRAQVGGEAFF. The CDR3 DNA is TGTGCCAGCAGTCGCGCCCAAGTGGGGGGGGAAGCTTTCTTT.

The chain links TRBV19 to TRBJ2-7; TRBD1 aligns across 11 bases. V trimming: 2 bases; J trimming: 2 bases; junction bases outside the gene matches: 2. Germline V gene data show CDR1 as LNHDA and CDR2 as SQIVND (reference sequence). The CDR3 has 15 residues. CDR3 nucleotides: TGTGCCAGTAGTATACCGGGACAGGGGGCCTACGAGCAGTACTTC. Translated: CASSIPGQGAYEQYF.

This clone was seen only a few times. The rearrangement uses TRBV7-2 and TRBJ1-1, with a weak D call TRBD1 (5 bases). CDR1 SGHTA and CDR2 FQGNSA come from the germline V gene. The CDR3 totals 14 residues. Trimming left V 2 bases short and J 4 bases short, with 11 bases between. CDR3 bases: TGTGCCAGCAGCTTAATGGGGGAGGTCACTGAAGCTTTCTTT. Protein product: CASSLMGEVTEAFF.